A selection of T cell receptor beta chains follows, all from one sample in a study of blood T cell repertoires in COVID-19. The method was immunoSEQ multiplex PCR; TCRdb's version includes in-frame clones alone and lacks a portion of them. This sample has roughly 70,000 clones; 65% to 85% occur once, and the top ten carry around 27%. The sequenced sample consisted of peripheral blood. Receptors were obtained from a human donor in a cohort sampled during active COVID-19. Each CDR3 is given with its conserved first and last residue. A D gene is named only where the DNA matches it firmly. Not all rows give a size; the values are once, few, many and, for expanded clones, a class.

CDR3nt: TGTGCCAGCTCACCGAAGGGACAGCCCCTCTCCTACGAGCAGTACTTC
CDR3aa: CASSPKGQPLSYEQYF
v_gene: TRBV18
abundance: -
j_gene: TRBJ2-7
d_gene: TRBD1

CDR3nt: TGTGCCAGCAGTTCCGGGGGGAGCGAGCAGTACTTC
CDR3aa: CASSSGGSEQYF
v_gene: TRBV12-3/TRBV12-4
abundance: -
j_gene: TRBJ2-7
d_gene: TRBD2

CDR3nt: TGTGCCAGTAGTATTCTAGGAGGGGACACTGAAGCTTTCTTT
CDR3aa: CASSILGGDTEAFF
v_gene: TRBV19
abundance: few
j_gene: TRBJ1-1
d_gene: -

CDR3nt: TGTGCCAGCAGCTTAGCCAGGGCGAACACTGAAGCTTTCTTT
CDR3aa: CASSLARANTEAFF
v_gene: TRBV7-8
abundance: -
j_gene: TRBJ1-1
d_gene: -

CDR3nt: TGTGCCAGCAGTTTATTACAGGGGGCCCATCAGCCCCAGCATTTT
CDR3aa: CASSLLQGAHQPQHF
v_gene: TRBV27
abundance: -
j_gene: TRBJ1-5
d_gene: TRBD1

CDR3nt: TGTGCCAGTAGTATTGGAGTTGGGGGACACTACGAGCAGTACTTC
CDR3aa: CASSIGVGGHYEQYF
v_gene: TRBV19
abundance: -
j_gene: TRBJ2-7
d_gene: -

CDR3nt: TGTGCCAGCAGTTTTCTCGGAGCGGGGGGCCCAGATACGCAGTATTTT
CDR3aa: CASSFLGAGGPDTQYF
v_gene: TRBV28
abundance: once
j_gene: TRBJ2-3
d_gene: TRBD2

CDR3nt: TGTGCCAGCAGCCTGTGGACAGGGGATGGCTACACCTTC
CDR3aa: CASSLWTGDGYTF
v_gene: TRBV7-9
abundance: -
j_gene: TRBJ1-2
d_gene: TRBD1

CDR3nt: TGCGCCAGCAGCGATACTTCGGGGGGTTATTTAGGGGAGCTGTTTTTT
CDR3aa: CASSDTSGGYLGELFF
v_gene: TRBV4-3
abundance: -
j_gene: TRBJ2-2
d_gene: TRBD2

CDR3nt: TGCGCCAGCAGCCCCGGGACAGGGCCCTATGGCTACACCTTC
CDR3aa: CASSPGTGPYGYTF
v_gene: TRBV4-3
abundance: -
j_gene: TRBJ1-2
d_gene: TRBD1

CDR3nt: TGTGCCAGCAGCTTAGACGACGGTAGCCTTGGTACGCAGTATTTT
CDR3aa: CASSLDDGSLGTQYF
v_gene: TRBV7-9
abundance: -
j_gene: TRBJ2-3
d_gene: -

CDR3nt: TGTGCCAGCAGTAACAGGGATCGGACTGATCAGCCCCAGCATTTT
CDR3aa: CASSNRDRTDQPQHF
v_gene: TRBV6-6
abundance: -
j_gene: TRBJ1-5
d_gene: -

CDR3nt: TGTGCCAGCAGTTTGGGACAGGGGGGGACCCAGTACTTC
CDR3aa: CASSLGQGGTQYF
v_gene: TRBV27
abundance: -
j_gene: TRBJ2-5
d_gene: TRBD1

CDR3nt: TGTGCCAGCAGCCCGGGTTTAGCCGCGCAGTACTTC
CDR3aa: CASSPGLAAQYF
v_gene: TRBV6-2/TRBV6-3
abundance: -
j_gene: TRBJ2-7
d_gene: -

CDR3nt: TGTGCCAGCAGCTTAGGGCTAGAGACCCAGTACTTC
CDR3aa: CASSLGLETQYF
v_gene: TRBV7-9
abundance: -
j_gene: TRBJ2-5
d_gene: -

CDR3nt: TGTGCCAGTAGTATAGGACTAGCGGGGGAAGATACGCAGTATTTT
CDR3aa: CASSIGLAGEDTQYF
v_gene: TRBV19
abundance: -
j_gene: TRBJ2-3
d_gene: TRBD2

CDR3nt: TGTGCCAGCAGCTGGGGACAGGTCTATGGCTACACCTTC
CDR3aa: CASSWGQVYGYTF
v_gene: TRBV7-2
abundance: few
j_gene: TRBJ1-2
d_gene: TRBD1

CDR3nt: TGCGCCAGCAGTCAATCAACCAGGGTTAGTAATGAGCAGTTCTTC
CDR3aa: CASSQSTRVSNEQFF
v_gene: TRBV23-1
abundance: -
j_gene: TRBJ2-1
d_gene: -

CDR3nt: TGTGCCAGCAGCTTCGAACCGGGACAGGGCGATGAAAAACTGTTTTTT
CDR3aa: CASSFEPGQGDEKLFF
v_gene: TRBV7-8
abundance: -
j_gene: TRBJ1-4
d_gene: TRBD1

CDR3nt: TGTGCCAGCAGTGGGGTCGGGAGGGGGGCCAGCTACACCTTC
CDR3aa: CASSGVGRGASYTF
v_gene: TRBV25-1
abundance: -
j_gene: TRBJ1-2
d_gene: -

CDR3nt: TGTGCCAGCAGTCTGACAGCTAACTATGGCTACACCTTC
CDR3aa: CASSLTANYGYTF
v_gene: TRBV6-5
abundance: -
j_gene: TRBJ1-2
d_gene: -

CDR3nt: TGTGCCAGCAGCGTTGCGGAGACCCAGTACTTC
CDR3aa: CASSVAETQYF
v_gene: TRBV9
abundance: once
j_gene: TRBJ2-5
d_gene: -

CDR3nt: TGTGCCAGCAGCCTGCCGGGACAGGGGGCCTACGAGCAGTACTTC
CDR3aa: CASSLPGQGAYEQYF
v_gene: TRBV11-1
abundance: -
j_gene: TRBJ2-7
d_gene: TRBD1

CDR3nt: TGTGCCAGCAGCTTGGGAGTCCTCGGGGAGGATCCTACTAATGAGCAGTTCTTC
CDR3aa: CASSLGVLGEDPTNEQFF
v_gene: TRBV5-4
abundance: -
j_gene: TRBJ2-1
d_gene: -

CDR3nt: TGTGCCAGCAGCGAATACTCCTACAATGAGCAGTTCTTC
CDR3aa: CASSEYSYNEQFF
v_gene: TRBV9
abundance: -
j_gene: TRBJ2-1
d_gene: -

CDR3nt: TGTGCCAGCATGAACTGGTACGAAGCTTTCTTT
CDR3aa: CASMNWYEAFF
v_gene: TRBV28
abundance: -
j_gene: TRBJ1-1
d_gene: -

CDR3nt: TGTGCCAGCAGCTTGGGACAGGGACCAGATACGCAGTATTTT
CDR3aa: CASSLGQGPDTQYF
v_gene: TRBV5-4
abundance: few
j_gene: TRBJ2-3
d_gene: TRBD1

CDR3nt: TGCGCCAGCAGCTCCCGGGACAGAAACTACAATGAGCAGTTCTTC
CDR3aa: CASSSRDRNYNEQFF
v_gene: TRBV5-1
abundance: -
j_gene: TRBJ2-1
d_gene: TRBD1

CDR3nt: TGTGCCAGTAGGCCCACAGCGGTACCGGCCGATACGCAGTATTTT
CDR3aa: CASRPTAVPADTQYF
v_gene: TRBV19
abundance: -
j_gene: TRBJ2-3
d_gene: -